One and the same sample provided the 26 T cell receptor beta chains below, sequenced in a study of blood T cell repertoires in COVID-19. Here immunoSEQ multiplex PCR was the method, and the copy in TCRdb shows in-frame clones only, minus some. The sample consists of about 170,000 clones, around 87% of them appearing once. Sequenced input: peripheral blood. These receptor sequences come from a man aged 18 to 29 with active or convalescent COVID-19.

The chain uses TRBV6-2 or TRBV6-3 and TRBJ2-1; D unclear. The V end lost 4 bases, the J end lost 0 bases, and 7 bases lay between the germline ends. The CDR3 is 14 amino acids. The germline V gene encodes CDR1 MNHEY and CDR2 SVGEGT. The CDR3 nucleotides read TGTGCCAGCAGTTTTACTCCCTCCTACAATGAGCAGTTCTTC. Translated: CASSFTPSYNEQFF.

The chain has TRBV7-2 and TRBJ1-4, with D tentatively TRBD1 (6 bases). Trimming took 5 bases from V and 0 from J, leaving 10 bases between them. Per the germline V gene, CDR1 is SGHTA and CDR2 is FQGNSA. There are 15 residues in the CDR3. CDR3 nucleotide sequence: TGTGCCAGCAGCGCAGGGGTCGCAACTAATGAAAAACTGTTTTTT. Its protein product is CASSAGVATNEKLFF.

The rearrangement uses TRBV27 and TRBJ1-2, with D tentatively TRBD1 (5 bases). V was cut by 5 bases and J by 5 bases, with 9 bases left in between. The length of the CDR3 is 12 residues. Germline V gives CDR1 MNHEY, CDR2 SMNVEV (reference sequence). CDR3 residues: CASSAGRYGYTF. The CDR3 bases are TGTGCCAGCAGTGCAGGGAGGTATGGCTACACCTTC.

V gene TRBV28 combines with J gene TRBJ2-3, with D perhaps TRBD2 (6 bases). CDR3 length: 14 amino acids. V was shortened by 7 bases and J by 0 bases, with 11 bases between the two germline ends. Per the germline V gene, CDR1 is MDHEN and CDR2 is SYDVKM. CDR3 nucleotides: TGTGCCAGCACCTTGGAGGGGAGCACAGATACGCAGTATTTT. It codes for CASTLEGSTDTQYF. The entire variable domain, with the rest obtained from reference TRBV28 and TRBJ2-3, is as follows: DVKVTQSSRYLVKRTGEKVFLECVQDMDHENMFWYRQDPGLGLRLIYFSYDVKMKEKGDIPEGYSVSREKKERFSLILESASTNQTSMYLCASTLEGSTDTQYFGPGTRLTVL.

The chain links TRBV20-1 to TRBJ2-5; 7 positions match TRBD2. Germline CDR1 DFQATT, CDR2 SNEGSKA (reference sequence). The V and J ends lost 3 bases and 0 bases, in that order; junction bases with no gene match: 7. This CDR3 is 15 amino acids long. The chain's CDR3 is CSASFRGVNQETQYF. The CDR3, as DNA: TGCAGTGCTAGTTTCCGGGGGGTTAACCAAGAGACCCAGTACTTC.

This rearrangement joins TRBV6-5 to TRBJ1-1, with TRBD1 identical over 8 bases. This CDR3 spans 15 amino acids. The J segment lost 5 bases and the V segment lost 4 bases, leaving 9 bases of the junction unmatched. Germline lookup yields CDR1 MNHEY and CDR2 SVGAGI. The CDR3 coding sequence is TGTGCCAGCAGTTCTCCGCAGGGGGCGAAGACTGAAGCTTTCTTT. Translation gives CASSSPQGAKTEAFF.

V gene TRBV6-5 combines with J gene TRBJ1-2; 7 bases are shared with TRBD1. Germline V CDR1 and CDR2: MNHEY, SVGAGI. V shed 8 bases, J shed 4 bases, and the junction held 4 bases outside the gene matches. The CDR3 has 12 residues. CDR3 in amino acids: CASVRDSYGYTF. In DNA form, the CDR3 reads TGTGCCAGCGTCAGGGACAGCTATGGCTACACCTTC.

This chain links TRBV7-2 with TRBJ2-5; 7 nucleotides align to TRBD2. The CDR3 is 14 residues long. Trimming at V came to 5 bases and at J to 1 base, leaving 4 bases not matched to a gene. CDR1 and CDR2 (germline): SGHTA, FQGNSA. CDR3 DNA sequence: TGTGCCAGCAGCGTTACTAGCGTCCAAGAGACCCAGTACTTC. Amino acids: CASSVTSVQETQYF.

The V gene is TRBV12-3 or TRBV12-4, the J gene TRBJ1-1; D remains unclear. The CDR3 consists of 12 residues. V lost 6 bases to trimming and J lost 4 bases, with 9 bases between them. The CDR3 region has the DNA TGTGCCAGCAGCCCCCAGTTCACTGAAGCTTTCTTT. Translating it yields CASSPQFTEAFF.

The chain employs TRBV11-2 and TRBJ1-2; D not certain. V was shortened by 1 base and J by 2 bases, with 8 bases between the two germline ends. The germline gives CDR1 SGHAT, CDR2 FQNNGV. The CDR3 sequence is 14 residues long. As DNA, the CDR3 is TGTGCCAGCAGCTTAGTTTCCTTAAACTATGGCTACACCTTC. It yields the protein CASSLVSLNYGYTF.

The chain links TRBV29-1 to TRBJ2-1; the match to TRBD2 covers 12 bases. CDR1 and CDR2 from the germline V gene are SQVTM and ANQGSEA. CDR3 size: 17 residues. Trimming cost V 4 bases and J 9 bases; bases outside gene matches: 16. CDR3 amino acids: CSVGRLAGGPLRSEQFF. The CDR3 DNA sequence: TGCAGCGTTGGTCGGCTAGCGGGAGGGCCTCTTAGAAGTGAGCAGTTCTTC.

This chain connects TRBV6-5 to TRBJ1-2, with 8 nucleotides matching TRBD1. This CDR3 is 16 amino acids long. Germline values: CDR1 MNHEY, CDR2 SVGAGI. V lost 2 bases to trimming and J lost 0 bases; unmatched junction nucleotides: 5. The CDR3 loop reads CASSYTLTGANYGYTF. CDR3 nucleotide sequence: TGTGCCAGCAGTTACACACTGACAGGGGCTAACTATGGCTACACCTTC.

The chain recombines TRBV27 with TRBJ2-1; the D is unclear. Trimming shortened V by 5 bases and J by 5 bases, and 16 bases separated the two germline ends. Germline-derived CDR1 and CDR2 are MNHEY and SMNVEV (reference sequence). This CDR3 has 15 residues. CDR3 residues: CASSRIFRYDNEQFF. DNA for the CDR3: TGTGCCAGCAGTCGGATATTCAGGTACGACAATGAGCAGTTCTTC.

This clone was observed a handful of times. This chain joins TRBV24-1 and TRBJ1-1, with 9 bases lining up with TRBD1. Looked up from germline, CDR1 is KGHDR and CDR2 is SFDVKD. V shed 7 bases and J 3 bases; nucleotides not matched to a gene: 8. This CDR3 is 15 amino acids long. The CDR3 spells CATRSPGTGYTEAFF. The CDR3 nucleotides read TGTGCCACCAGGAGTCCCGGGACAGGGTACACTGAAGCTTTCTTT.

The V call is TRBV6-6, the J call TRBJ1-1; D is possibly TRBD1 (5 bases). The CDR3 covers 15 residues. Trimming pared 2 bases from V and 1 base from J, leaving 11 bases between. The germline CDR1 and CDR2 sequences are MNHNY and SVGAGI (reference sequence). As DNA, the CDR3 is TGTGCCAGCAGTTACGCAGGGTTAAGGAACACTGAAGCTTTCTTT. This sequence encodes CASSYAGLRNTEAFF.

The chain is built from TRBV15 and TRBJ1-1; TRBD1 agrees at 8 bases. Losses at the gene ends were 0 bases for V and 1 base for J; bases not matched to a gene: 4. From germline, CDR1 is LNHNV and CDR2 YYDKDF (reference sequence). The CDR3 spans 16 residues. The CDR3 DNA is TGTGCCACCAGCAGAGACCGACAGGGGCGGAACACTGAAGCTTTCTTT. It is translated as CATSRDRQGRNTEAFF.

The gene calls are TRBV24-1 and TRBJ2-1, with D unresolved. The CDR3 runs to 13 residues. Between the trimmed V and J ends, which lost 4 bases and 7 bases, there was a span of 10 bases. The V gene's germline CDR1 is KGHDR and CDR2 SFDVKD. CDR3 region: CATSDMTRNEQFF. The CDR3 DNA follows: TGTGCCACCAGTGACATGACAAGGAATGAGCAGTTCTTC.

The gene calls are TRBV3-1 (or the pseudogene TRBV3-2) and TRBJ2-3, with D possibly being TRBD2 (6 bases). The CDR3 runs to 13 residues. V was clipped by 5 bases and J by 5 bases, with 11 bases between them. In germline, CDR1 is LGHDT, CDR2 YNNKEL (reference sequence). The CDR3 nucleotides are TGTGCCAGCAGCTGGGACGGGGGAGATACGCAGTATTTT. It codes for CASSWDGGDTQYF.

The chain joins TRBV11-2 to TRBJ2-3; D ambiguous. CDR1 and CDR2 from the germline V gene are SGHAT and FQNNGV. V was trimmed by 8 bases and J by 2 bases, leaving 17 bases between them. The CDR3 runs 15 residues. CDR3 protein: CASELIYRHTDTQYF. In DNA, the CDR3 is TGTGCCAGCGAGCTTATTTACAGACACACAGATACGCAGTATTTT.

The chain uses TRBV7-8 and TRBJ1-2; D uncertain. The CDR3 is made up of 15 amino acids. Trimming stripped 1 base from V and 2 bases from J, with 11 bases between. CDR1 and CDR2 (germline): SGHVS, FQNEAQ. The CDR3 spells CASSLEGGVNYGYTF. CDR3 sequence (DNA): TGTGCCAGCAGCTTAGAGGGAGGTGTCAACTATGGCTACACCTTC.

This clone appeared a single time. The CDR3 nucleotides are TGTGCCAGCAGCCCTGGGCAGGGGAGATACGAGCAGTACTTC. As protein: CASSPGQGRYEQYF. This rearrangement joins TRBV7-9 to TRBJ2-7, with TRBD1 as a possible D gene (6 bases). The V and J ends lost 5 bases and 4 bases respectively, with 15 bases between them. Germline assignment: CDR1 SEHNR and CDR2 FQNEAQ (reference sequence). The length of the CDR3 is 14 residues. Filled out from reference TRBV7-9 and TRBJ2-7, the complete variable domain reads DTGVSQNPRHKITKRGQNVTFRCDPISEHNRLYWYRQTLGQGPEFLTYFQNEAQLEKSRLLSDRFSAERPKGSFSTLEIQRTEQGDSAMYLCASSPGQGRYEQYFGPGTRLTVT.

This sequence joins TRBV6-6 and TRBJ2-6; D uncertain. Germline V lookup: CDR1 MNHNY, CDR2 SVGAGI (reference sequence). The CDR3 runs 16 residues. V was shortened by 2 bases and J by 0 bases, with 8 bases between the two germline ends. CDR3 bases: TGTGCCAGCAGTTACGGGCTGCCCTCTGGGGCCAACGTCCTGACTTTC. This translates into CASSYGLPSGANVLTF.

This clone appeared a single time. The chain couples TRBV28 to TRBJ2-7, with D tentatively TRBD1 (5 bases). The CDR3 is 13 amino acids. Germline values: CDR1 MDHEN, CDR2 SYDVKM. With 0 bases removed from V and 4 bases from J, the gap between germline ends came to 7 bases. CDR3 protein: CASSLCRAYEQYV. DNA of the CDR3: TGTGCCAGCAGTTTATGCAGGGCGTACGAGCAGTACGTC.

The gene calls are TRBV18 and TRBJ1-1; D unclear. This CDR3 is built from 13 residues. Between the trimmed V and J ends, which lost 3 bases and 4 bases, there was a span of 9 bases. Germline assignment: CDR1 KGHSH and CDR2 LQKENI. CDR3 DNA sequence: TGTGCCAGCTCACCTCCGGGTCGCACTGAAGCTTTCTTT. Translated: CASSPPGRTEAFF.

The rearrangement uses TRBV6-2 or TRBV6-3 and TRBJ1-1, with D uncertain. V lost 4 bases and J lost 7, with 7 bases in between. The CDR3 sequence is 11 residues long. CDR1 and CDR2 from the germline V gene are MNHEY and SVGEGT. The CDR3 sequence: CASSLSGEAFF. The CDR3 DNA reads as TGTGCCAGCAGTTTGAGTGGTGAAGCTTTCTTT.

The chain is built from TRBV11-3 and TRBJ2-1; 11 positions match TRBD2. This CDR3 region has 19 residues. With V trimmed by 1 base and J by 7 bases, 15 bases remained unmatched. Germline assignment: CDR1 SGHNT and CDR2 YENEEA. In nucleotides, the CDR3 is TGTGCCAGCAGCTTAGGCTTAATAGCGGGAGGGGTGGAGAGTAATGAGCAGTTCTTC. This codes for CASSLGLIAGGVESNEQFF.